One and the same sample provided the 25 T cell receptor beta chains below, sequenced in a study of cytomegalovirus exposure and HLA in healthy donors. The data were produced by immunoSEQ multiplex PCR, yet TCRdb's version contains in-frame clones alone and is incomplete. The sample has 350,000 or so clones, around 86% seen once; the top ten hold 0.75% to 0.85%. The sample comprised PBMCs. The receptor source for this set is a woman under 30 in good health and CMV-seronegative.

V usage is TRBV18 and J usage is TRBJ1-1, with 7 nucleotides matching TRBD1. Losses at the gene ends were 8 bases for V and 1 base for J; bases not matched to a gene: 7. This CDR3 is 14 amino acids long. Per the germline V gene, CDR1 is KGHSH and CDR2 is LQKENI. CDR3 protein: CASSTQGENTEAFF. CDR3 bases: TGTGCCAGCAGTACTCAGGGGGAGAACACTGAAGCTTTCTTT.

The chain recombines TRBV6-5 with TRBJ2-3; D unresolved. Trimming stripped 0 bases from V and 4 bases from J, with 8 bases between. The germline gives CDR1 MNHEY, CDR2 SVGAGI. This CDR3 contains 14 residues. CDR3 sequence reads: CASSYSWSADTQYF. CDR3 coding DNA: TGTGCCAGCAGTTACTCGTGGAGCGCAGATACGCAGTATTTT.

This chain uses TRBV2 with TRBJ2-3; 10 bases align to TRBD2. Germline V gene sequence: CDR1 SNHLY, CDR2 FYNNEI. V trimming: 1 base; J trimming: 3 bases; junction bases outside the gene matches: 4. The CDR3 length is 16 residues. In nucleotides, the CDR3 is TGTGCCAGCAGTGAAGTAGTACTAGCGGGAACAGATACGCAGTATTTT. It translates to CASSEVVLAGTDTQYF.

The V gene is TRBV9, the J gene TRBJ2-1; the D is unclear. This CDR3 is 12 amino acids long. Per germline, CDR1 SGDLS and CDR2 YYNGEE. Trimming left V 5 bases short and J 6 bases short, with 9 bases between. The CDR3 loop reads CASRPSGNEQFF. Here the CDR3 DNA reads TGTGCCAGCAGACCTAGTGGCAATGAGCAGTTCTTC.

The CDR3 region has the DNA TGTGCCAGCTCTCCCACAGGGGGCTTAAGGAACATTCAGTACTTC. This encodes CASSPTGGLRNIQYF. V usage is TRBV18 and J usage is TRBJ2-4; 9 nucleotides align to TRBD1. Germline V lookup: CDR1 KGHSH, CDR2 LQKENI. The CDR3 loop spans 15 amino acids. The V gene end was trimmed by 6 bases and the J gene end by 7 bases; junction bases not matched to a gene: 10.

About this clone: The junction and the germline gene differ at one end; a read error may be behind it. This chain joins TRBV7-9 and TRBJ2-7; D possibly corresponds to TRBD1 (6 bases). The V gene's germline CDR1 is SEHNR and CDR2 FQNEAQ (reference sequence). The CDR3 contains 11 residues. CDR3 region: CASSLADSFLF. CDR3 nucleotides: TGTGCCAGCAGCTTAGCGGACAGCTTTCTCTTC.

J is TRBJ1-1 and V is TRBV5-4, with TRBD1 as a possible D gene (5 bases). The CDR3 spans 12 residues. Trimming took off 1 base at V and 10 bases at J, with 11 bases between the two ends. Germline V gives CDR1 SGHNT, CDR2 YYREEE (reference sequence). CDR3 sequence (DNA): TGTGCCAGCAGCTTGACAGGTGCAGGAGCTTTCTTT. This sequence encodes CASSLTGAGAFF.

The CDR3 nucleotides read TGTGCCAGCAGCCCAGTTCCCCACGAGCAGTACTTC. As protein: CASSPVPHEQYF. The chain recombines TRBV6-5 with TRBJ2-7; D unresolved. CDR1 and CDR2 (germline): MNHEY, SVGAGI. The CDR3 sequence is 12 residues long. With 6 bases removed from V and 5 bases from J, the gap between germline ends came to 11 bases.

Only a few counts were recorded for this clone. The J gene is TRBJ2-3, the V gene TRBV11-2; D is undetermined. Trimming took 4 bases from V and 2 from J, leaving 4 bases between them. CDR3 size: 12 residues. Germline V gene lookup returns CDR1 SGHAT and CDR2 FQNNGV. CDR3 coding DNA: TGTGCCAGCAGCTCCCTCACAGATACGCAGTATTTT. Translation: CASSSLTDTQYF.

V gene TRBV10-3 combines with J gene TRBJ2-7, with 13 bases lining up with TRBD2. This CDR3 comprises 18 residues. The germline CDR1 and CDR2 sequences are ENHRY and SYGVKD. With V trimmed by 0 bases and J by 4 bases, 9 bases remained unmatched. The CDR3 spells CAISESGTSGRGRYEQYF. Written as DNA, the CDR3 is TGTGCCATCAGTGAGTCAGGAACTAGCGGGAGGGGTCGGTACGAGCAGTACTTC.

The chain couples TRBV28 to TRBJ2-7; 10 bases are shared with TRBD2. The CDR3 spans 14 residues. Germline assignment: CDR1 MDHEN and CDR2 SYDVKM. After removal of 10 bases from V and 1 base from J, the junction contained 7 bases not matched to a gene. The CDR3 nucleotides read TGTGCCACCTCTAGCGGGAGAGGGTCCTACGAGCAGTACTTC. It yields the protein CATSSGRGSYEQYF. Full variable domain (rest looked up from reference TRBV28 and TRBJ2-7): DVKVTQSSRYLVKRTGEKVFLECVQDMDHENMFWYRQDPGLGLRLIYFSYDVKMKEKGDIPEGYSVSREKKERFSLILESASTNQTSMYLCATSSGRGSYEQYFGPGTRLTVT.

The V gene is TRBV4-1, the J gene TRBJ1-1; TRBD1 agrees at 9 bases. V dropped 3 bases and J dropped 3; count of bases not matched to a gene: 5. This CDR3 comprises 15 residues. Germline V gene sequence: CDR1 MGHRA, CDR2 YSYEKL. The CDR3 region has the DNA TGCGCCAGCAGCCAGTGGGGACAGGGCGACACTGAAGCTTTCTTT. It is translated as CASSQWGQGDTEAFF.

The V gene is TRBV27, the J gene TRBJ2-4; D remains unclear. V dropped 5 bases and J dropped 3 bases, with 14 bases sitting between them. CDR1 MNHEY and CDR2 SMNVEV come from the germline V gene (reference sequence). This CDR3 region has 15 residues. The CDR3 sequence: CASSQLGSGKNIQYF. The CDR3 coding sequence is TGTGCCAGCAGTCAACTGGGCTCCGGCAAAAACATTCAGTACTTC.

The chain links TRBV29-1 to TRBJ1-2; 9 bases match TRBD1. With 6 bases clipped from V and 8 bases from J, the junction kept 13 bases outside the gene matches. This CDR3 is 14 amino acids long. Germline V gene data show CDR1 as SQVTM and CDR2 as ANQGSEA. The CDR3 DNA reads TGCAGCGTCCCCCCTACAGGGGGCCTTTGGGGCTACACCTTC. It codes for CSVPPTGGLWGYTF.

This chain links TRBV7-7 with TRBJ2-2; tentative D call: TRBD2 (6 bases). The CDR3 is made up of 15 amino acids. The germline V gene has CDR1 SSHAT and CDR2 FNYEAQ (reference sequence). With 5 bases removed from V and 0 bases from J, the gap between germline ends came to 10 bases. The CDR3: CASSPRGANTGELFF. The CDR3 DNA is TGTGCCAGCAGCCCCCGCGGGGCGAACACCGGGGAGCTGTTTTTT.

The chain recombines TRBV5-6 with TRBJ1-3, with 10 positions matching TRBD1. The germline CDR1 and CDR2 sequences are SGHDT and YYEEEE. The CDR3 runs 16 residues. V shed 5 bases and J 2 bases; nucleotides not matched to a gene: 7. In DNA, the CDR3 is TGTGCCAGCAGTCTCCCCGGGACAGGGGCTGGAAACACCATATATTTT. As protein: CASSLPGTGAGNTIYF. Full variable domain (missing parts from reference TRBV5-6 and TRBJ1-3): DAGVTQSPTHLIKTRGQQVTLRCSPKSGHDTVSWYQQALGQGPQFIFQYYEEEERQRGNFPDRFSGHQFPNYSSELNVNALLLGDSALYLCASSLPGTGAGNTIYFGEGSWLTVV.

This clone has more than one count but fewer than ten. The chain employs TRBV25-1 and TRBJ2-2; no reliable D call. The CDR3 is 14 amino acids. V lost 3 bases and J 5 bases, leaving 10 bases between the germline ends. Germline V gene lookup returns CDR1 MGHDK and CDR2 SYGVNS. The CDR3 sequence: CASSDAKPTGELFF. As DNA, the CDR3 is TGTGCCAGCAGTGATGCCAAGCCTACCGGGGAGCTGTTTTTT.

This CDR3 reads CASSYGHTFMNTEAFF. CDR3 coding DNA: TGTGCCAGCAGTTACGGTCACACGTTCATGAACACTGAAGCTTTCTTT. V is TRBV6-5 and J is TRBJ1-1, with D hard to call. From germline, CDR1 is MNHEY and CDR2 SVGAGI. The CDR3 covers 16 residues. Trimming cost V 2 bases and J 0 bases, with 13 bases left between them.

This chain connects TRBV29-1 to TRBJ2-5; 7 bases fit TRBD2. The CDR3 contains 15 residues. CDR1 is SQVTM, CDR2 ANQGSEA, per germline. The junction had 8 bases not matched to a gene; V was cut back by 3 bases and J by 1 base. The CDR3 sequence is CSVDVAGAGQETQYF. As DNA, the CDR3 is TGCAGCGTTGATGTCGCGGGAGCGGGCCAAGAGACCCAGTACTTC.

This clone has only one observation. The chain carries TRBV5-6 and TRBJ2-7, with D unresolved. Germline CDR1 reads SGHDT; CDR2 reads YYEEEE. The CDR3 spans 17 residues. Trimming took off 4 bases at V and 0 bases at J, with 20 bases between the two ends. CDR3: CASSPPLRRLRSYEQYF. DNA for the CDR3: TGTGCCAGCAGCCCCCCGCTTAGGCGGCTCCGCTCCTACGAGCAGTACTTC.

The gene calls are TRBV5-6 and TRBJ1-5; D ambiguous. The V end lost 2 bases, the J end lost 3 bases, and 6 bases lay between the germline ends. The germline V gene encodes CDR1 SGHDT and CDR2 YYEEEE. CDR3 size: 13 residues. The CDR3 DNA follows: TGTGCCAGCAGCTTATCTACCAATCAGCCCCAGCATTTT. Encoded protein: CASSLSTNQPQHF.

Comments on this clone: One end of the junction does not line up with germline, which may come from a read error. This CDR3 is also generated by other DNA sequences in the sample. The CDR3 DNA is TGCGCCAGCAGCGACCGGGACAGGCTTACCTATGAGCAGTACTTC. It specifies CASSDRDRLTYEQYF. The V call is TRBV5-1, the J call TRBJ2-7, with 8 positions matching TRBD1. There are 15 residues in the CDR3. Looked up from germline, CDR1 is SGHRS and CDR2 is YFSETQ. Looking up the rest from reference TRBV5-1 and TRBJ2-7 gives the full variable domain: KAGVTQTPRYLIKTRGQQVTLSCSPISGHRSVSWYQQTPGQGLQFLFEYFSETQRNKGNFPGRFSGRQFSNSRSEMNVSTLELGDSALYLCASSDRDRLTYEQYFGPGTRLTVT.

V usage is TRBV9 and J usage is TRBJ2-1, with TRBD2 matching 9 bases. Germline V gene data show CDR1 as SGDLS and CDR2 as YYNGEE. This CDR3 comprises 17 residues. V lost 2 bases, J lost 10 bases, and 16 bases stayed unmatched. The CDR3 loop is CASSVHGLAGGPGEQFF. In DNA form, the CDR3 reads TGTGCCAGCAGCGTTCATGGCTTGGCGGGAGGGCCAGGGGAGCAGTTCTTC. The full variable domain, in which reference TRBV9 and TRBJ2-1 provide the parts outside the CDR3, is DSGVTQTPKHLITATGQRVTLRCSPRSGDLSVYWYQQSLDQGLQFLIQYYNGEERAKGNILERFSAQQFPDLHSELNLSSLELGDSALYFCASSVHGLAGGPGEQFFGPGTRLTVL.

V gene TRBV11-1 combines with J gene TRBJ2-1; the match to TRBD2 covers 9 bases. CDR1 and CDR2 (germline): SGHAT, FQDESV (reference sequence). The length of the CDR3 is 18 residues. Unmatched junction bases numbered 11, after V lost 5 bases and J lost 0 bases. This chain's CDR3 is CASSPPRGSGSSYNEQFF. The CDR3 nucleotides are TGTGCCAGCAGCCCACCCAGGGGTAGCGGGAGCTCCTACAATGAGCAGTTCTTC.

V gene TRBV6-1 combines with J gene TRBJ1-4; D ambiguous. CDR3 length: 14 residues. Trimming removed 7 bases from V and 7 bases from J, with 16 bases in between. Germline-derived CDR1 and CDR2 are MNHNS and SASEGT. The CDR3 is CASNPRVGGEKLFF. CDR3 sequence (DNA): TGTGCCAGCAACCCCCGAGTTGGAGGTGAAAAACTGTTTTTT.